This T cell receptor beta chain was identified during a study of CD8 T cells in Susac syndrome. Broader study findings: Among people with Susac, CD8+ clonal expansion was greatest in TEMRA cells and active patients.

The V end was cut by 5 bases, the J end by 6 bases, with 16 bases between. The CDR3 is 14 amino acids. CDR1 and CDR2 from the germline V gene are LNHNV and YYDKDF (reference sequence). RNA in amounts of roughly 0.5 to 1 ug was reverse transcribed with random hexamers. Multiplex PCR with immunoSEQ amplified the TCR beta CDR3 across 54 Vbeta and 13 Jbeta. One entry per CDR3 protein results from TCRdb running MiXCR on the immunoSEQ multiplex PCR reads. Of 150,000 to 200,000 distinct CDR3 sequences in the sample, approximately 95% were seen once. For this clonotype: The antigen remains undetermined.

TCR beta sequencing covered blood CD8+ and CD4+ T cells. While CD8+ and CD4+ T cells were isolated negatively, TEMRA cells were enriched by FACS. This receptor was obtained from a human donor with Susac syndrome. Sequences were obtained from CD8+ T cells from PBMCs. The J gene is TRBJ1-1, the V gene TRBV15, with a weak D call TRBD1 (6 bases). In nucleotides, the CDR3 is TGTGCCACCAGCGTCTACAGGGAGATACCTGAAGCTTTCTTT. This sequence encodes CATSVYREIPEAFF.